This is a list of T cell receptor beta chains from one sample in a study of cytomegalovirus exposure and HLA in healthy donors. The protocol was immunoSEQ multiplex PCR, while the TCRdb copy is restricted to in-frame clones and leaves out a portion. The table has about 140,000 clones, around 85% seen once. Sequencing used PBMCs. The receptor source for this set is a female donor in good health and CMV-seronegative. Each CDR3 is given with its conserved first and last residue. The D gene is left open where the match is weak. Not every row has a clone size; where given, it reads once, few, many or a size class.

d_call j_call clone_size v_call cdr3_nt cdr3_aa
TRBD2 TRBJ2-1 . TRBV5-1 TGCGCCAGCAGCTTGGCCAGTCTAGCGGGTTTCTCAGGCTCCTACAATGAGCAGTTCTTC CASSLASLAGFSGSYNEQFF
. TRBJ2-2 . TRBV4-2 TGTGCCAGCAGCCCCCTCTTTGTGGGAGACTCCGGGGAGCTGTTTTTT CASSPLFVGDSGELFF
. TRBJ1-4 . TRBV28 TGTGCCAGCAGTTTCCAGTGGGCCTTAAATGAAAAACTGTTTTTT CASSFQWALNEKLFF
. TRBJ2-5 once TRBV29-1 TGCAGCGTTGGGGGGGACGGGCAGAGTCAAGAGACCCAGTACTTC CSVGGDGQSQETQYF
. TRBJ2-1 . TRBV4-1 TGCGCCAGCAGACGCTCGGGGGGCGGCCTCGATGAGCAGTTCTTC CASRRSGGGLDEQFF
. TRBJ2-1 . TRBV21-1 TGTGCCAGGGAACTAGCGGGAGGGTCGAATGAGCAGTTCTTC CARELAGGSNEQFF
TRBD1 TRBJ2-5 . TRBV19 TGTGCCAGTAGGGGCAGGGGGCACGAGACCCAGTACTTC CASRGRGHETQYF
. TRBJ2-7 . TRBV7-2 TGTGCCAGCAGCCAACCGGCGTCGGGCGAGCAGTACTTC CASSQPASGEQYF
TRBD1 TRBJ2-1 . TRBV5-1 TGCGCCAGCAGCAGGGACAGGGCTGACAATGAGCAGTTCTTC CASSRDRADNEQFF
. TRBJ2-5 . TRBV28 TGTGCCAGCAGTCTGCCTTGGGAGAAGACCCAGTACTTC CASSLPWEKTQYF
TRBD1 TRBJ1-2 . TRBV7-6 TGTGCCAGCAGCCCCGGACAGGGGCTAACTAACTATGGCTACACCTTC CASSPGQGLTNYGYTF
TRBD1 TRBJ1-1 . TRBV5-1 TGCGCCAGCAGCTTGGCCTCTGCGGAGGGGGCGAACACTGAAGCTTTCTTT CASSLASAEGANTEAFF
TRBD1 TRBJ2-3 . TRBV29-1 TGCAGCGCGGGACAGCTCACAGATACGCAGTATTTT CSAGQLTDTQYF
. TRBJ2-7 once TRBV28 TGTGCCAGCAGAAGGGGGAACTCCTACGAGCAGTACTTC CASRRGNSYEQYF
TRBD1 TRBJ2-7 . TRBV5-6 TGTGCCAGCAGAAGTGCCGGGACAGGGGCCTACGAGCAGTACTTC CASRSAGTGAYEQYF
. TRBJ2-1 once TRBV19 TGTGCCAGTAGTCGGGGTCTCCTAGATTCCCGAGATGAGCAGTTCTTC CASSRGLLDSRDEQFF
. TRBJ1-1 few TRBV5-1 TGCGCCAGCAGCTTTTCAGGGGACACTGAAGCTTTCTTT CASSFSGDTEAFF
TRBD1 TRBJ2-7 . TRBV28 TGTGCCAGCAGTTTCGGGACAGGGGGACCCTACGAGCAGTACTTC CASSFGTGGPYEQYF
. TRBJ2-3 . TRBV4-2 TGTGCCAGCAGCCAGGGAGGGACAGGAAGCACAGATACGCAGTATTTT CASSQGGTGSTDTQYF
TRBD1 TRBJ2-5 once TRBV7-8 TGTGCCAGCAGCCCCCATAGACAGGGTAAAGAGACCCAGTACTTC CASSPHRQGKETQYF
TRBD1 TRBJ1-1 . TRBV5-4 TGTGCCAGCAGCGCCCGACAGGGCCCGGGCACTGAAGCTTTCTTT CASSARQGPGTEAFF
. TRBJ2-4 few TRBV6-1 TGTGCCAGCAGTGAAGGGGGGGTGGCCAAAAACATTCAGTACTTC CASSEGGVAKNIQYF
. TRBJ1-2 once TRBV28 TGTGCCAGCAGTTTGGACATGAACTATGGCTACACCTTC CASSLDMNYGYTF
. TRBJ1-4 . TRBV30 TGTGCCTGGAGTGTTCCCGGATGGTCGGGGGAAAAACTGTTTTTT CAWSVPGWSGEKLFF
TRBD2 TRBJ2-7 . TRBV28 TGTGCCAGTAGCGGGAGGGCGGACGAGCAGTACTTC CASSGRADEQYF
. TRBJ1-2 . TRBV30 TGTGCCTGGAGTGTAGGGGTGGTACAGGTGAAAAACTATGGCTACACCTTC CAWSVGVVQVKNYGYTF
TRBD1 TRBJ2-3 . TRBV2 TGTGCCAGCAGTGAAATCACAGGGGCAGATACGCAGTATTTT CASSEITGADTQYF
TRBD2 TRBJ2-1 . TRBV6-6 TGTGCCAGCACCCCACTAGCGGGAGGGCCCCATGAGCAGTTCTTC CASTPLAGGPHEQFF
. TRBJ2-7 few TRBV20-1 TGCAGTGCCGACGGGGTCTACGAGCAGTACTTC CSADGVYEQYF
TRBD1 TRBJ1-5 few TRBV4-1 TGCGCCAGCAGCCAAGGGACAGGAAGCAATCAGCCCCAGCATTTT CASSQGTGSNQPQHF
. TRBJ2-7 . TRBV14 TGTGCCAGCAGCCAGGTGGCCGGGGGCTCCTACGAGCAGTACTTC CASSQVAGGSYEQYF
. TRBJ1-3 . TRBV4-1 TGCGCCAGCAGCCAGGGACTCATCTCTGGAAACACCATATATTTT CASSQGLISGNTIYF
. TRBJ2-7 . TRBV5-1 TGCGCCAGCAGCTTACAGGCGAGCTCCTACGAGCAGTACTTC CASSLQASSYEQYF
. TRBJ2-4 . TRBV28 TGTGCCAGCAGTTTATGGGGGCGCGGAGGGGCCAAAAACATTCAGTACTTC CASSLWGRGGAKNIQYF
. TRBJ2-1 few TRBV6-1 TGTGCCAGCAGTGAAGTTCGGGAGAGGAATGAGCAGTTCTTC CASSEVRERNEQFF
TRBD1 TRBJ1-5 . TRBV6-1 TGTGCCAGCAGTGAGTCGACAGGGGGCTATCAGCCCCAGCATTTT CASSESTGGYQPQHF
. TRBJ2-1 . TRBV11-3 TGTGCCAGCAGCTTATTTCAGGGTAGCAATGAGCAGTTCTTC CASSLFQGSNEQFF
TRBD1 TRBJ2-7 . TRBV28 TGTGCCAGCAGTTTATCAATGGGCAGGGGGTTGTACGAGCAGTACTTC CASSLSMGRGLYEQYF
TRBD1 TRBJ2-1 . TRBV15 TGTGCCACCAGCGCCCGGACAGGGAGCTCCTACAATGAGCAGTTCTTC CATSARTGSSYNEQFF
. TRBJ1-5 . TRBV7-9 TGTGCCAGCAGCTTAGAAACCCAGGGCCCCCATTTT CASSLETQGPHF
. TRBJ2-7 . TRBV9 TGTGCCAGCAGCGTAGAGGTCGGGTTAGGCGAGCAGTACTTC CASSVEVGLGEQYF
. TRBJ1-2 . TRBV18 TGTGCCAGCTCACCTCCCAGCCGGTCTATTCTAGGTCAGCATGGCTACACCTTC CASSPPSRSILGQHGYTF
. TRBJ2-7 . TRBV15 TGTGCCACCAGCAGAGGACACAGCATTGACGAGCAGTACTTC CATSRGHSIDEQYF
. TRBJ1-1 . TRBV4-1 TGCGCCAGCAGCCGTTGGACAGACGGGAACACTGAAGCTTTCTTT CASSRWTDGNTEAFF
. TRBJ1-5 few TRBV28 TGTGCCAGCAGTTTTCGGGGGGGACGTGATAGCAATCAGCCCCAGCATTTT CASSFRGGRDSNQPQHF
TRBD1 TRBJ1-1 few TRBV6-5 TGTGCCAGCAGTAGACAGGGGAACACTGAAGCTTTCTTT CASSRQGNTEAFF
. TRBJ1-1 . TRBV9 TGTGCCAGCCAACCCCGGGGACAGAACACTGAAGCTTTCTTT CASQPRGQNTEAFF
TRBD1 TRBJ2-7 . TRBV14 TGTGCCAGCAGCCCGTTAGGGGACAGGGGCTACGAGCAGTACTTC CASSPLGDRGYEQYF
. TRBJ2-1 . TRBV7-7 TGTGCCAGCAGCCCAGGGGTCCACTACAATGAGCAGTTCTTC CASSPGVHYNEQFF
TRBD1 TRBJ1-5 . TRBV6-1 TGTGCCAGCAGTTTAACAGGGGATCAGCCCCAGCATTTT CASSLTGDQPQHF
. TRBJ1-5 few TRBV7-9 TGTGCCAGCAGCTTAGTGGGCGGGCCAGGAGATTATCAGCCCCAGCATTTT CASSLVGGPGDYQPQHF
. TRBJ1-2 . TRBV6-1 TGTGCCACTCCTTGGGAGGATCGCTATGGCTACACCTTC CATPWEDRYGYTF